One T cell receptor beta chain is described in this entry. TCR beta chains were sequenced at survey level with immunoSEQ. The data were produced by immunoSEQ multiplex PCR, yet TCRdb's version contains in-frame clones alone and is incomplete. The table lists under 90,000 clones, just over 90% of them singletons, with under 4.5% in the top ten. V gave up 5 bases and J gave up 7 bases, with 21 bases separating them. CDR1 SEHNR and CDR2 FQNEAQ come from the germline V gene (reference sequence). The length of the CDR3 is 15 residues. This chain connects TRBV7-9 to TRBJ2-7, with unresolved D. The sample consisted of PBMCs. This TCR was recovered from a middle-aged man with rheumatoid arthritis. Here the CDR3 reads CASSLKDVLRREQYF. The CDR3 DNA reads TGTGCCAGCAGCCTAAAAGATGTCCTCCGTCGGGAGCAGTACTTC. Full variable domain (remainder filled in from reference TRBV7-9 and TRBJ2-7): DTGVSQNPRHKITKRGQNVTFRCDPISEHNRLYWYRQTLGQGPEFLTYFQNEAQLEKSRLLSDRFSAERPKGSFSTLEIQRTEQGDSAMYLCASSLKDVLRREQYFGPGTRLTVT.